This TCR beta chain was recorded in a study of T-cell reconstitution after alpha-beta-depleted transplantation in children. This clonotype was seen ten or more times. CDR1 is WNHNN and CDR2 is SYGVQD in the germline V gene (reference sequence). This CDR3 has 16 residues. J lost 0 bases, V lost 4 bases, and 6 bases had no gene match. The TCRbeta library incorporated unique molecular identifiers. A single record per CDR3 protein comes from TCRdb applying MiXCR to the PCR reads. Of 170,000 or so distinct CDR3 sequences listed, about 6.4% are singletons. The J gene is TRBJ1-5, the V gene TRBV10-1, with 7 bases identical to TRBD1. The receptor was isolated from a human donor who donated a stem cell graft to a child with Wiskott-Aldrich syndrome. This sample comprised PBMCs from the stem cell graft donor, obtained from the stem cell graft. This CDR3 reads CASSAQGGGSNQPQHF. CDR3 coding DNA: TGCGCCAGCAGTGCCCAGGGGGGTGGTAGCAATCAGCCCCAGCATTTT.